This T cell receptor beta chain was documented in a study of blood T cell repertoires in COVID-19 (TCRdb year 2020). About the full investigation: Collaborator samples came from the United States, Italy and Spain and covered acute and convalescent phases of COVID-19. The prospective study material was composed of cDNA or gDNA derived from T cells, B-cell-depleted T cells, or PBMCs. The dataset comprised deeply sampled blood TCRbeta repertoires from subjects exposed to, actively infected with, or recovered from COVID-19. The repertoires were released in a freely available public database intended as a resource for research on the immune response to SARS-CoV-2. Samples came from the ongoing ImmuneRACE study (first 160 participants) plus 1,254 subjects from 6 global collaborators. A de-identified subject ID, COVID-19 status, age in years and sex were almost always included in the sample metadata. Where HLA class I and class II types were available, the types were taken from metadata supplied by the sample provider, not from assay-based typing. Study-wide findings and limitations: Clinical and demographic metadata were provided uncurated, with the amount varying by source and participant.

V drops 2 bases and J drops 4 bases, leaving 16 bases in between. CDR1 and CDR2 are read off the germline V gene as SGDLS and YYNGEE. The CDR3 covers 15 residues, taking in both the cysteine and the phenylalanine. Solely the CDR3 DNA is kept, with 45 bases framed from the first base. TCRbeta CDR3 regions were amplified from genomic DNA using the immunoSEQ Assay, a bias-controlled multiplex PCR. The published analysis was carried out like this. Within the assay, amplification of reference gene primers was used to estimate how many nucleated cells each sample contained. To quantify the absolute abundance of each unique TCRbeta CDR3 rearrangement, sequence reads were collapsed and filtered. For each sample, productive Simpson clonality was calculated as the square root of Simpson's diversity index over productive rearrangements. TCRdb mirrors the immuneACCESS table, restricted to in-frame sequences. Some clones are absent from its copies; in checked studies, under half trace to an unresolved V gene, and the reason for the others is unknown. The DNA was the basis for D and trimming; V, J and clone size are from that table. This sample holds more than 90,000 clones; 85% were observed only once. More than 30% of the sample rests with the top ten.

With regard to this clone: It has no known antigen specificity. No base qualities exist here, and no much larger clone lies one base off it.

Collaborating institutions collected whole blood in K2EDTA tubes following their own protocols. For TCRbeta analysis, collaborators shipped samples in one of three forms: frozen whole blood, isolated PBMCs, or DNA extracted from either of those sample types. The TCR comes from an elderly man with acute or convalescent COVID-19. Sequenced material: peripheral blood. The rearranged chain carries TRBV9 and TRBJ2-7; 6 matching bases give a weak D call of TRBD2. In nucleotides, the sequence is TGTGCCAGCAGCGTTTCGACGGGAGCTCCATACGAGCAGTACTTC. This is translated as CASSVSTGAPYEQYF.